The 2 T cell receptor beta chains in this list originate from one sample, sequenced in a study of blood T cell repertoires in COVID-19. Here immunoSEQ multiplex PCR was the method, and the copy in TCRdb shows in-frame clones only, minus some. The sample holds over 70,000 clones, 75% to 90% seen once. Sequencing was done on a sample of peripheral blood. The receptors here all came from a human donor in a cohort sampled during active COVID-19.

This sequence joins TRBV19 and TRBJ2-1; 13 bases fit TRBD2. J was trimmed by 4 bases and V by 1 base; bases with no gene match: 7. Germline V gene lookup returns CDR1 LNHDA and CDR2 SQIVND (reference sequence). The CDR3 contains 18 residues. CDR3 region: CASSIGLAGGRSYNEQFF. CDR3 coding DNA: TGTGCCAGTAGTATAGGACTAGCGGGAGGACGAAGTTACAATGAGCAGTTCTTC.

The genes are TRBV11-3 and TRBJ2-2, with D unresolved. The germline V gene encodes CDR1 SGHNT and CDR2 YENEEA. The CDR3 runs to 16 residues. With 1 base removed from V and 5 bases from J, the gap between germline ends came to 14 bases. CDR3 DNA: TGTGCCAGCAGCTTAGGAGAACGGGTACGGACCGGGGAGCTGTTTTTT. This sequence encodes CASSLGERVRTGELFF.